The 11 T cell receptor beta chains given below trace back to one sample, sequenced in a study of T cell responses to AZD1222 COVID-19 vaccine. Assay: immunoSEQ multiplex PCR; the TCRdb copy retains only in-frame clones and omits some. The sample has about 170,000 clones, around 87% seen once; the top ten hold about 6.9%. The source material was peripheral blood, sampled on day 0 of AZD1222 vaccination. The receptors were sampled from an adult in good health.

This chain uses TRBV19 with TRBJ2-3; no firm D call. This CDR3 contains 11 residues. Trimming cost V 10 bases and J 10 bases, with 15 bases left between them. The germline V gene encodes CDR1 LNHDA and CDR2 SQIVND (reference sequence). The DNA of the CDR3 is TGTGCCACCCAAGAGGTGGGCGCGCAGTATTTT. It encodes CATQEVGAQYF.

The chain's CDR3 is CASSDLRDRGIDIEQYF. The CDR3 DNA follows: TGTGCCAGCAGTGACCTCCGGGACAGGGGAATCGATATCGAGCAGTACTTC. The chain recombines TRBV2 with TRBJ2-7; TRBD1 matches 10 bases. Looked up from germline, CDR1 is SNHLY and CDR2 is FYNNEI. The CDR3 covers 17 residues. The J segment lost 6 bases and the V segment lost 3 bases, leaving 14 bases of the junction unmatched.

The V call is TRBV9, the J call TRBJ2-1, with 9 bases lining up with TRBD2. V gave up 4 bases and J gave up 0 bases; unmatched junction bases: 5. The germline gives CDR1 SGDLS, CDR2 YYNGEE. This CDR3 is built from 16 residues. This CDR3 is CASSTSGGNSYNEQFF. DNA for the CDR3: TGTGCCAGCAGCACCAGCGGGGGGAACTCCTACAATGAGCAGTTCTTC.

This clone has a single count. The chain recombines TRBV11-2 with TRBJ1-1, with a possible D match to TRBD1 (5 bases). Germline V lookup: CDR1 SGHAT, CDR2 FQNNGV. CDR3 length: 14 residues. V was pared by 1 base and J by 1 base, with 7 bases between. The DNA for the CDR3 is TGTGCCAGCAGCTTAGTGACAGAGAACACTGAAGCTTTCTTT. It encodes CASSLVTENTEAFF.

This chain joins TRBV9 and TRBJ1-1; no clear D. The length of the CDR3 is 15 residues. Germline loops: CDR1 SGDLS, CDR2 YYNGEE. V was shortened by 4 bases and J by 0 bases, with 13 bases between the two germline ends. This chain's CDR3 is CASSIGQSMNTEAFF. In DNA form, the CDR3 reads TGTGCCAGCAGCATAGGGCAGTCCATGAACACTGAAGCTTTCTTT.

The V gene is TRBV29-1, the J gene TRBJ1-5; D is perhaps TRBD1 (5 bases). This CDR3 is built from 16 residues. V lost 5 bases and J lost 0, with 17 bases in between. Germline V gives CDR1 SQVTM, CDR2 ANQGSEA. This CDR3 reads CSVSWSTVSSNQPQHF. CDR3 nucleotide sequence: TGCAGCGTTTCCTGGTCGACAGTATCTAGCAATCAGCCCCAGCATTTT.

This rearrangement joins TRBV5-1 to TRBJ1-4, with D perhaps TRBD1 (5 bases). Germline V lookup: CDR1 SGHRS, CDR2 YFSETQ. The CDR3 runs 13 residues. With 0 bases removed from V and 13 bases from J, the gap between germline ends came to 13 bases. In DNA, the CDR3 is TGCGCCAGCAGCTTGGATCGGTCCCAGGGACTGTTTTTT. It specifies CASSLDRSQGLFF.

The chain is built from TRBV5-6 and TRBJ2-1, with 7 bases that match TRBD2. The V gene's germline CDR1 is SGHDT and CDR2 YYEEEE. J gave up 6 bases and V 0 bases, and 9 bases lay outside the gene matches. This CDR3 comprises 16 residues. This CDR3 reads CASSLAGQGLSNEQFF. The DNA of the CDR3 is TGTGCCAGCAGCTTGGCCGGCCAGGGACTAAGCAATGAGCAGTTCTTC.

The chain joins TRBV2 to TRBJ2-1; 11 nucleotides line up with TRBD2. J gave up 10 bases and V 8 bases, and 10 bases lay outside the gene matches. The CDR3 consists of 14 residues. CDR1 is SNHLY and CDR2 is FYNNEI in the germline V gene. CDR3 coding DNA: TGTGCCAGCCGACTAGCGGGACTTGGGCGAGAGCAGTTCTTC. Protein product: CASRLAGLGREQFF. Complete variable domain (other parts from reference TRBV2 and TRBJ2-1): EPEVTQTPSHQVTQMGQEVILRCVPISNHLYFYWYRQILGQKVEFLVSFYNNEISEKSEIFDDQFSVERPDGSNFTLKIRSTKLEDSAMYFCASRLAGLGREQFFGPGTRLTVL.

V gene TRBV12-3 or TRBV12-4 combines with J gene TRBJ1-1, with D tentatively TRBD1 (5 bases). Trimming pared 3 bases from V and 4 bases from J, leaving 9 bases between. The CDR3 runs 13 residues. CDR3 sequence: CASSFEGLTEAFF. CDR3 DNA: TGTGCCAGCAGTTTCGAGGGACTCACTGAAGCTTTCTTT.

The gene calls are TRBV7-9 and TRBJ1-5, with D unresolved. The CDR3 consists of 14 residues. Between the trimmed V and J ends, which lost 5 bases and 0 bases, there was a span of 8 bases. Germline CDR1 reads SEHNR; CDR2 reads FQNEAQ (reference sequence). In DNA form, the CDR3 reads TGTGCCAGCAGCCAGCAAAATAGCAATCAGCCCCAGCATTTT. It is translated as CASSQQNSNQPQHF.